These 3 T cell receptor beta chains originate from one sample sequenced in a study of blood T cells in healthy people across ages. Sample-barcoded 5' priming and a J-beta primer mix drove a second PCR of about 7 to 11 cycles. MiXCR, applied by TCRdb to the 5' RACE reads, yields one record per CDR3 protein. This table holds about 1.8 million distinct CDR3 sequences, around half found once. The source material was blood. The source of these receptors is a woman between 40 and 55 years old in good health.

This chain links TRBV5-1 with TRBJ1-2; TRBD1 matches 7 bases. CDR3 length equals 15 residues. With V trimmed by 3 bases and J by 5 bases, 10 bases remained unmatched. CDR1 and CDR2 from the germline V gene are SGHRS and YFSETQ. The CDR3: CASSYTRGSEYGYTF. CDR3 DNA: TGCGCCAGCAGCTATACCAGGGGGTCGGAATATGGCTACACCTTC. Together with reference TRBV5-1 and TRBJ1-2, the CDR3 gives the full variable domain: KAGVTQTPRYLIKTRGQQVTLSCSPISGHRSVSWYQQTPGQGLQFLFEYFSETQRNKGNFPGRFSGRQFSNSRSEMNVSTLELGDSALYLCASSYTRGSEYGYTFGSGTRLTVV.

The rearrangement uses TRBV12-2 and TRBJ2-3; TRBD1, as called in the table, went unchecked against the DNA. TRBV12-2 is a listed pseudogene. The length of the CDR3 is 12 residues. The CDR3 region has the DNA TGTGCAAGTCGCTCCGCCCCTGAAACGCAGTATTTT. Amino acid sequence: CASRSAPETQYF.

A few counts support this clonotype. This chain links TRBV2 with TRBJ2-1, with 10 bases that match TRBD1. Germline-derived CDR1 and CDR2 are SNHLY and FYNNEI. There are 17 residues in the CDR3. Trimming took 10 bases from V and 6 from J; bases not matched to a gene: 18. This CDR3 is CATTRGQGISLSNEQFF. The CDR3 nucleotides read TGTGCCACTACCCGGGGACAGGGGATCTCTCTATCCAATGAGCAGTTCTTC.